This TCR beta chain was sequenced in a study of blood T cell repertoires in COVID-19. Sequencing was performed with immunoSEQ multiplex PCR; in TCRdb, only in-frame clones are kept and a portion is missing. Found here are a few hundred thousand clones, 85% to 90% of them singletons; the top ten hold 2% to 3%. The germline V and J ends were trimmed by 4 bases and 3 bases, with 10 bases remaining between them. CDR1 is SNHLY, CDR2 FYNNEI, per germline. The CDR3 sequence is 14 residues long. The receptor was derived from a woman between 18 and 29 years old who had recovered from COVID-19. The rearrangement links TRBV2 to TRBJ1-5; no clear D. Specimen: PBMCs or T cells enriched from blood (not recorded which). As DNA, the CDR3 is TGTGCCAGCAGTGCGGGAGGCAACAATCAGCCCCAGCATTTT. Its translation: CASSAGGNNQPQHF.